This TCR beta chain derives from a study of OX40 agonist ivuxolimab in advanced cancers. Background on the study: The patients' treatment was ivuxolimab, an agonistic anti-OX40 (CD134) antibody. Age averaged 60 years (range 23 to 79), and 82.7% were male. Partial response was recorded in three patients: one hepatocellular carcinoma and two cutaneous melanoma cases.

Study results and limitations: At 0.1 to 3.0 mg/kg and by week 6, clonal expansion occurred in CD4+ and CD8+ blood T cells.

This clone turned up a few times. The antigen is unknown. V shed 8 bases, J shed 2 bases, and the junction held 8 bases outside the gene matches. The germline V gene encodes CDR1 MNHNS and CDR2 SASEGT. CDR3 size: 14 residues. Produced via immunoSEQ multiplex PCR; TCRdb's table is partial and in-frame only. This sample carries some 73,000 clones, about 90% of them seen once, and the ten largest clones take 0.86%. The genes are TRBV6-1 and TRBJ2-7; 8 bases are a match to TRBD2. This TCR was recovered from an adult with an advanced solid tumor such as melanoma, head and neck, liver or kidney cancer. The input for sequencing was CD4+ or CD8+ T cells sorted from blood, taken in a trial of the OX40 agonist ivuxolimab. This chain's CDR3 is CASSLAGPTYEQYF. The CDR3 DNA reads TGTGCCAGCTCGTTAGCGGGGCCTACCTACGAGCAGTACTTC.